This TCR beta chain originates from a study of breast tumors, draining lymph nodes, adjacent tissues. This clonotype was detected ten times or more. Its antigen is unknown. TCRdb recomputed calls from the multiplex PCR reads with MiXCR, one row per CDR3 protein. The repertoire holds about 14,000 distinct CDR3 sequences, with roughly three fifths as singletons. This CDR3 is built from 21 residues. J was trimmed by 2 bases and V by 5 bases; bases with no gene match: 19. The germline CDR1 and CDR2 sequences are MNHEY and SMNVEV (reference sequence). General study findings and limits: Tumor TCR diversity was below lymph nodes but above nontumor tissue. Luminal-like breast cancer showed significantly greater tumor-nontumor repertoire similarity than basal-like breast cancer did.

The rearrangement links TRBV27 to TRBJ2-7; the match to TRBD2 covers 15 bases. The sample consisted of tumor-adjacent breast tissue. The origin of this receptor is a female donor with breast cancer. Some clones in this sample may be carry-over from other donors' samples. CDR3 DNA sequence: TGTGCCAGCAGTCCAGCCTTCCTTACCGGGACTAGCGGGAGGACAACCTACGAGCAGTACTTC. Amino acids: CASSPAFLTGTSGRTTYEQYF.